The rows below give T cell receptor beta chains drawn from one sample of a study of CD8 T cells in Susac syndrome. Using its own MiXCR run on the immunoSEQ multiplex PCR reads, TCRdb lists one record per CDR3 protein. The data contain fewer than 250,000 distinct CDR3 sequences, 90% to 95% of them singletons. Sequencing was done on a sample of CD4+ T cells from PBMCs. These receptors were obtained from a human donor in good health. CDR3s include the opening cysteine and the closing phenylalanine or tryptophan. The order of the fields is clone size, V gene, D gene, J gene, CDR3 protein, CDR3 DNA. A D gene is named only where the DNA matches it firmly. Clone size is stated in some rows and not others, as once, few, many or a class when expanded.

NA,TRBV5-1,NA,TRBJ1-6,CASRGIEDSPLHF,TGCGCCAGCAGGGGGATTGAGGATTCACCCCTCCACTTT
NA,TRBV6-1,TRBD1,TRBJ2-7,CASTRTGPYEQYF,TGTGCCAGCACTCGGACAGGGCCCTACGAGCAGTACTTC
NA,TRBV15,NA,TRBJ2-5,CATSIRGGGRLQETQYF,TGTGCCACCAGCATCCGAGGGGGGGGAAGGCTCCAAGAGACCCAGTACTTC
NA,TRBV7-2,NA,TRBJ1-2,CASSYGTESNYGYTF,TGTGCCAGCAGCTACGGGACGGAGAGTAACTATGGCTACACCTTC
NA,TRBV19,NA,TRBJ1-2,CASNHRPSYGYTF,TGTGCCAGTAACCACCGGCCCTCATATGGCTACACCTTC
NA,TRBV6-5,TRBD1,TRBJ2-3,CATGVDRLYF,TGTGCCACCGGTGTGGACAGGTTGTATTTT
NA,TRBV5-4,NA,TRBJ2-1,CASSPDWSSYNEQFF,TGTGCCAGCAGCCCTGACTGGAGCTCCTACAATGAGCAGTTCTTC
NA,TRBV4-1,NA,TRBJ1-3,CASSPGENTIYF,TGCGCCAGCAGCCCCGGCGAAAACACCATATATTTT
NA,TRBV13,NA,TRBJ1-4,CASPTGEKLFF,TGTGCCAGTCCGACTGGTGAAAAACTGTTTTTT
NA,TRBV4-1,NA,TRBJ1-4,CASSAYGRANEKLFF,TGCGCCAGCAGCGCGTACGGGAGGGCTAATGAAAAACTGTTTTTT
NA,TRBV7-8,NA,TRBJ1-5,CASTPGKAFNQPQHF,TGTGCCAGCACTCCAGGGAAGGCTTTCAATCAGCCCCAGCATTTT
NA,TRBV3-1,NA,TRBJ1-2,CASSQGPGSRRGYTF,TGTGCCAGCAGCCAAGGCCCAGGGAGTCGTCGGGGCTACACCTTC
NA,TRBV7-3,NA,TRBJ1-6,CASSLRGDNSPLHF,TGTGCCAGCAGCTTAAGAGGGGATAATTCACCCCTCCACTTT
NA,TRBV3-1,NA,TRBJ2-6,CASSQGQAQSSGANVLTF,TGTGCCAGCAGCCAAGGACAGGCCCAATCCTCTGGGGCCAACGTCCTGACTTTC
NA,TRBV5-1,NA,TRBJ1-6,CASSLTGLRYNSPLHF,TGCGCCAGCAGCTTGACGGGTCTAAGGTATAATTCACCCCTCCACTTT
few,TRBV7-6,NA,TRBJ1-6,CASSLDRTDNSPLHF,TGTGCCAGCAGCTTAGACAGAACTGATAATTCACCCCTCCACTTT
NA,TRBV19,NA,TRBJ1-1,CASGLKRNTEAFF,TGTGCCAGCGGTTTGAAGAGGAACACTGAAGCTTTCTTT
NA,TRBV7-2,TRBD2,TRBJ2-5,CASSLGLAGGWETQYF,TGTGCCAGCAGCTTAGGACTAGCGGGGGGCTGGGAGACCCAGTACTTC
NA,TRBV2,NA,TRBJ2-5,CASRREAQETQYF,TGTGCCAGCCGAAGAGAGGCCCAAGAGACCCAGTACTTC
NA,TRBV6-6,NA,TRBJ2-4,CASSTPGVLAKNIQYF,TGTGCCAGCAGTACCCCGGGGGTCCTAGCCAAAAACATTCAGTACTTC
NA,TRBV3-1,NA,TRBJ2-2,CASSQIGELFF,TGTGCCAGCAGCCAAATCGGGGAGCTGTTTTTT
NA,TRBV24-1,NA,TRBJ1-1,CATSPPRVGGTEAFF,TGTGCCACCAGCCCCCCGCGGGTGGGAGGCACTGAAGCTTTCTTT
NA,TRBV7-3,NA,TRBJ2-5,CASSLQPQETQYF,TGTGCCAGCAGCTTACAGCCACAAGAGACCCAGTACTTC
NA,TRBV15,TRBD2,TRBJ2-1,CATSGLAGGSNEQFF,TGTGCCACCAGCGGATTAGCGGGGGGTAGCAATGAGCAGTTCTTC
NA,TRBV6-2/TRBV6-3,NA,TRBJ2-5,CATPREPPIEETQYF,TGTGCCACCCCCAGGGAGCCACCGATTGAAGAGACCCAGTACTTC
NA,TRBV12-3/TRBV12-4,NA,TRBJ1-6,CASSPLDTLRNNSPLHF,TGTGCCAGCAGTCCTCTGGACACTCTGCGAAATAATTCACCCCTCCACTTT
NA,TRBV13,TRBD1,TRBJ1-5,CASSRSKGAGSNQPQHF,TGTGCCAGCAGTCGTAGTAAGGGGGCGGGAAGCAATCAGCCCCAGCATTTT
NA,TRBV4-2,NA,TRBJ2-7,CASSLDRDSYYEQYF,TGTGCCAGCAGCCTGGACCGGGACTCCTACTACGAGCAGTACTTC